The rows below give T cell receptor beta chains drawn from one sample of a study of shared clonotypes between healthy human individuals. Produced via immunoSEQ multiplex PCR; TCRdb's table is partial and in-frame only. The profile covers some 550,000 clones, with around 97% appearing a single time and around 0.06% taken by the ten largest. The sequenced sample consisted of naive CD4+ T cells sorted from blood. These receptors were taken from a woman in her twenties or thirties in good health. The CDR3 runs from the conserved cysteine through the conserved F or W. D genes are given only for firm matches. A clone size is listed for some rows: how often the clone was seen (once, few, many), or a class if it is expanded.

clone size	V gene	D gene	J gene	CDR3 DNA	CDR3 protein
NA	TRBV7-9	NA	TRBJ2-7	TGTGCCAGCAGCTTAGAAGGGCGAGACTACGAGCAGTACTTC	CASSLEGRDYEQYF
NA	TRBV28	NA	TRBJ1-2	TGTGCCAGCAGGATGAAAACTAACTATGGCTACACCTTC	CASRMKTNYGYTF
NA	TRBV19	NA	TRBJ2-6	TGTGCCAGTAGTATAGAGCCCTCGGGGGCCAACGTCCTGACTTTC	CASSIEPSGANVLTF
NA	TRBV7-8	NA	TRBJ2-7	TGTGCCAGCAGCACCAGACTAGAAGACTACGAGCAGTACTTC	CASSTRLEDYEQYF
NA	TRBV21-1	NA	TRBJ2-3	TGTGCCAGCAGAAGGGACGATACGCAGTATTTT	CASRRDDTQYF
NA	TRBV18	NA	TRBJ2-6	TGTGCCAGCTCCCACAGGGCGGAAGGGGCCAACGTCCTGACTTTC	CASSHRAEGANVLTF
NA	TRBV6-6	NA	TRBJ1-5	TGTGCCAGCAGCACACAGGGTAGGCAGCCCCAGCATTTT	CASSTQGRQPQHF
NA	TRBV7-8	TRBD1	TRBJ1-4	TGTGCCAGCAGCCCTAGTGTGGGACAGTTGGGTTGGCGCGAAAAACTGTTTTTT	CASSPSVGQLGWREKLFF
NA	TRBV5-4	TRBD1	TRBJ2-5	TGTGCCAGCAGCATGGGCGGGTCAGGGGGCGTGGAGACCCAGTACTTC	CASSMGGSGGVETQYF
NA	TRBV18	NA	TRBJ1-3	TGTGCCAGCTCACCAGGGGATCCAAACACCATATATTTT	CASSPGDPNTIYF
NA	TRBV5-1	TRBD2	TRBJ2-3	TGCGCCAGCAGCCCTGTAGGCTTAGCGGGAGGGACTAGCACAGATACGCAGTATTTT	CASSPVGLAGGTSTDTQYF
once	TRBV27	NA	TRBJ2-5	TGTGCCAGCAGTTTAAGGGGTGTAGAGACCCAGTACTTC	CASSLRGVETQYF
NA	TRBV14	TRBD2	TRBJ2-2	TGTGCCAGCAGCCGCGCTAGCGGGACCACCGGGGAGCTGTTTTTT	CASSRASGTTGELFF
NA	TRBV25-1	NA	TRBJ2-2	TGTGCCAGCAGTGAAATCCAGAACACCGGGGAGCTGTTTTTT	CASSEIQNTGELFF
NA	TRBV6-5	TRBD1	TRBJ2-5	TGTGCCAGCAGGAGACAGGGCAGGGAGACCCAGTACTTC	CASRRQGRETQYF
NA	TRBV7-9	TRBD1	TRBJ1-4	TGTGCCAGCAAGGGGACAGGGCAGGAAAAACTGTTTTTT	CASKGTGQEKLFF
NA	TRBV27	NA	TRBJ1-5	TGTGCCAGCAGTCCGTTCTACAGGGCAAGCAATCAGCCCCAGCATTTT	CASSPFYRASNQPQHF
NA	TRBV7-9	NA	TRBJ1-5	TGTGCCAGCAGCTCCTACAGGGAAGTAGGCAATCAGCCCCAGCATTTT	CASSSYREVGNQPQHF
NA	TRBV30	NA	TRBJ2-6	TGTGCTAGGGACTCTCGCTCTGGGGCCAACGTCCTGACTTTC	CARDSRSGANVLTF
NA	TRBV25-1	NA	TRBJ1-1	TGTGCCAGCAGTGAACAGGGACGGAACACTGAAGCTTTCTTT	CASSEQGRNTEAFF
NA	TRBV5-1	TRBD2	TRBJ2-7	TGCGCCAGCAGCACCACTAGCGGGAGGGTGAACGAGCAGTACTTC	CASSTTSGRVNEQYF
NA	TRBV28	NA	TRBJ1-2	TGTGCCAGCAGTACGGAGCCCTATGGCTACACCTTC	CASSTEPYGYTF
NA	TRBV7-2	TRBD1	TRBJ2-5	TGTGCCAGCAGACCAAAAGGACAGGGCGACCAAGAGACCCAGTACTTC	CASRPKGQGDQETQYF
NA	TRBV7-9	TRBD2	TRBJ2-7	TGTGCCAGCAGCTCTCCGACGGGACTAGATGTCGAGCAGTACTTC	CASSSPTGLDVEQYF
NA	TRBV27	NA	TRBJ2-6	TGTGCTTCTTTGGGCACCCAAGGGGCGAGTGGGGCCAACGTCCTGACTTTC	CASLGTQGASGANVLTF
few	TRBV6-4	NA	TRBJ1-2	TGTGCCAGCAGTGAACAAGGCACCTATGGCTACACCTTC	CASSEQGTYGYTF
NA	TRBV10-2	NA	TRBJ2-6	TGCGCCAGCAAAGGCGGAGGATCTGGGGCCAACGTCCTGACTTTC	CASKGGGSGANVLTF
NA	TRBV6-1	NA	TRBJ2-2	TGTGCCAGCAGGGGCAGGGCCCCCACCGGGGAGCTGTTTTTT	CASRGRAPTGELFF
NA	TRBV7-6	TRBD2	TRBJ2-3	TGTGCCAGCAGCACCCGGACTAGCGGCACAGATACGCAGTATTTT	CASSTRTSGTDTQYF
NA	TRBV11-3	NA	TRBJ2-1	TGTGCCAGCAGCCATCCCCCTAGCACAGATGAGCAGTTCTTC	CASSHPPSTDEQFF
NA	TRBV6-5	NA	TRBJ1-3	TGTGCCAGCAGTCTGCTCGGGTCCGGTAACACCATATATTTT	CASSLLGSGNTIYF
NA	TRBV19	NA	TRBJ2-2	TGTGCCAGTATCAGGACGGGGGAGACCGGGGAGCTGTTTTTT	CASIRTGETGELFF
NA	TRBV6-1	NA	TRBJ1-5	TGTGCCAGCAGTGAAGGGGTTGGCAGTCTGGGTTTTCAGCCCCAGCATTTT	CASSEGVGSLGFQPQHF
NA	TRBV11-2	NA	TRBJ2-2	TGTGCCAGCAGCTTAGCGCGGGAGCTGTTTTTT	CASSLARELFF
NA	TRBV28	NA	TRBJ2-7	TGTGCCAGCAGTTTCGGGAGACAGGGCTTCTACGAGCAGTACTTC	CASSFGRQGFYEQYF
NA	TRBV6-1	TRBD1	TRBJ2-2	TGTGCCAGCAGTGTTAACAGGGGGCTGGGCACCGGGGAGCTGTTTTTT	CASSVNRGLGTGELFF